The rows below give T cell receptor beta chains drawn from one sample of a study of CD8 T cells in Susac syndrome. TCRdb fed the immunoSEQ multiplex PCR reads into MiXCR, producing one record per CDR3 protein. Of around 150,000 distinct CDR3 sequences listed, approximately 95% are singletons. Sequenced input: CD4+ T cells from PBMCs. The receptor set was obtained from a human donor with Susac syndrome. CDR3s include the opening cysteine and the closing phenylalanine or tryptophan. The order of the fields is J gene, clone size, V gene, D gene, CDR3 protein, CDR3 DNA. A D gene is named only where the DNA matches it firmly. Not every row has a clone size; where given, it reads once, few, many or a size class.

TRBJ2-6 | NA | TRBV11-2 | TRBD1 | CASSLGGPPQGVAGANVLTF | TGTGCCAGCAGCTTAGGGGGCCCTCCTCAGGGGGTTGCTGGGGCCAACGTCCTGACTTTC
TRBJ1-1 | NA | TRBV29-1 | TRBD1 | CSGTGRNTEAFF | TGCAGCGGGACAGGGAGGAACACTGAAGCTTTCTTT
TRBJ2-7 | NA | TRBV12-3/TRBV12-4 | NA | CASSFKGKQYF | TGTGCCAGCAGTTTTAAGGGGAAGCAGTACTTC
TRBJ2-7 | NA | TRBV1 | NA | CTSSPGGAVTYEQYF | TGCACCAGCAGCCCGGGGGGAGCGGTGACCTACGAGCAGTACTTC
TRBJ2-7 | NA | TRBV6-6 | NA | CASSYRVPNEQYF | TGTGCCAGCAGTTATCGGGTCCCAAACGAGCAGTACTTC
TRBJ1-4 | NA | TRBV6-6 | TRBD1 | CASSKQGAREKLFF | TGTGCCAGCAGTAAACAGGGGGCAAGGGAAAAACTGTTTTTT
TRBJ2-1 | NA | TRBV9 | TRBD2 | CASSASRLAGFNEQFF | TGTGCCAGCAGCGCCAGTCGACTAGCGGGGTTCAATGAGCAGTTCTTC
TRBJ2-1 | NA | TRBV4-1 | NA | CASSQDKRYLSYNEQFF | TGCGCCAGCAGCCAAGATAAGCGGTATCTCTCCTACAATGAGCAGTTCTTC
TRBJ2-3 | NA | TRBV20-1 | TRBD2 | CSARPGSGADTQYF | TGCAGTGCTAGACCCGGGAGCGGGGCAGATACGCAGTATTTT
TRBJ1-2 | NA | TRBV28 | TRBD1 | CASRYRGGYTF | TGTGCCAGCAGATACAGGGGCGGCTACACCTTC
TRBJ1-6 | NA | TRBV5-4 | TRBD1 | CASSRQGWISPLHF | TGTGCCAGCAGCCGACAGGGTTGGATTTCACCCCTCCACTTT
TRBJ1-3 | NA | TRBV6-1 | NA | CASSVGRDGGNTIYF | TGTGCCAGCAGTGTCGGCAGGGACGGTGGAAACACCATATATTTT
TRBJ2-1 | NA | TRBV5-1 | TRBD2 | CASNLGGSGSSRWEFF | TGCGCCAGCAACTTGGGTGGAAGCGGGAGTTCCAGATGGGAGTTCTTC
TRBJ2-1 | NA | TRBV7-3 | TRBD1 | CASSRGTGTLNEQFF | TGTGCCAGCAGCCGCGGGACAGGGACGTTGAATGAGCAGTTCTTC
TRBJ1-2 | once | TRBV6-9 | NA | CASSSPSRRVNYGYTF | TGTGCCAGCAGTTCCCCAAGCCGCAGGGTGAACTATGGCTACACCTTC
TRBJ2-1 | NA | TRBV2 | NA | CASSLDSPTYNEQFF | TGTGCCAGCAGTCTAGACAGTCCTACCTACAATGAGCAGTTCTTC
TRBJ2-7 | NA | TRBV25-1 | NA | CASSDQSGLEGEQYF | TGTGCCAGCAGTGACCAAAGCGGGTTAGAGGGCGAGCAGTACTTC
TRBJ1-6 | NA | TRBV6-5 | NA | CASRPRGHRDSPLHF | TGTGCCAGCAGACCACGGGGACACAGGGATTCACCCCTCCACTTT
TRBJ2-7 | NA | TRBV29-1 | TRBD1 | CSVAGGTGRPPVQYF | TGCAGCGTTGCAGGGGGGACAGGGAGACCCCCCGTGCAGTACTTC
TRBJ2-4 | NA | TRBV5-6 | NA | CASSFGTAKNIQYF | TGTGCCAGCAGCTTTGGGACTGCCAAAAACATTCAGTACTTC
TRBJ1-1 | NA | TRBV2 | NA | CASTGVNTEAFF | TGTGCCAGCACAGGGGTGAACACTGAAGCTTTCTTT
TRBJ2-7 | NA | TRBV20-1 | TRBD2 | CSASGGRAKGAYEQYF | TGCAGTGCAAGCGGCGGGAGGGCCAAGGGAGCCTACGAGCAGTACTTC
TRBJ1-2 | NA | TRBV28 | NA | CASSLLQTRGYTF | TGTGCCAGCAGTTTGCTCCAGACAAGAGGCTACACCTTC
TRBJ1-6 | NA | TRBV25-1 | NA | CASSTSYNSPLHF | TGTGCCAGCAGCACCTCCTATAATTCACCCCTCCACTTT
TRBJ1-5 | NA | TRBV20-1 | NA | CSAIGDRWGQPQHF | TGCAGTGCCATAGGAGATCGGTGGGGTCAGCCCCAGCATTTT
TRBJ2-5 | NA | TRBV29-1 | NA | CSAPIGYQETQYF | TGCAGCGCCCCTATTGGATACCAAGAGACCCAGTACTTC
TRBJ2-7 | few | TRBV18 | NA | CASSPGPSGEQYF | TGTGCCAGCTCACCTGGCCCCTCTGGCGAGCAGTACTTC
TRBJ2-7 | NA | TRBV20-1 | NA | CSAPNGGSPSYEQYF | TGCAGTGCTCCAAACGGGGGCAGTCCCTCCTACGAGCAGTACTTC
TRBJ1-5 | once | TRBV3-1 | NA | CASSQAGGVQPQHF | TGTGCCAGCAGCCAGGCCGGAGGGGTTCAGCCCCAGCATTTT
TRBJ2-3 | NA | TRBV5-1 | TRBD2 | CASSSTSAPTDTQYF | TGCGCCAGCAGCTCCACTAGCGCGCCCACAGATACGCAGTATTTT
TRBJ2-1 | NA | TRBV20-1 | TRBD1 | CSAPWDRGFNEQFF | TGCAGTGCCCCCTGGGACAGGGGCTTCAATGAGCAGTTCTTC
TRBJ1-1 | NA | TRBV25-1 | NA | CASSYGTLNTEAFF | TGTGCCAGCAGTTACGGGACATTGAACACTGAAGCTTTCTTT
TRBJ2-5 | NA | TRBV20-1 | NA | CSARVVGGETQYF | TGCAGTGCTAGAGTTGTGGGCGGCGAGACCCAGTACTTC
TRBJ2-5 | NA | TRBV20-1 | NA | CSAREGQETQYF | TGCAGTGCTAGAGAGGGACAAGAGACCCAGTACTTC
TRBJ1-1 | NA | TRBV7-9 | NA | CASSARGTLADTEAFF | TGTGCCAGCAGCGCACGGGGCACCTTAGCGGACACTGAAGCTTTCTTT
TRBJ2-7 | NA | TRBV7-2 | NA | CASSLSLAQGTYEQYF | TGTGCCAGCAGCTTATCTCTGGCCCAGGGCACCTACGAGCAGTACTTC
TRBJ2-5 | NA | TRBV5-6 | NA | CASSLAREETQYF | TGTGCCAGCAGCTTGGCGAGGGAAGAGACCCAGTACTTC
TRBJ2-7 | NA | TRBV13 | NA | CASSSWGEQYF | TGTGCCAGCAGCTCCTGGGGCGAGCAGTACTTC
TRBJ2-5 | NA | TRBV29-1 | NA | CSSLQGTRETQYF | TGCAGCTCTCTACAGGGAACCCGGGAGACCCAGTACTTC
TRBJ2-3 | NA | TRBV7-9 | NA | CASSYIRTDTDTQYF | TGTGCCAGCAGCTATATCCGGACAGACACAGATACGCAGTATTTT
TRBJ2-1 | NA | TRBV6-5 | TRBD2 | CASHRQRGSYNEQFF | TGTGCCAGCCACCGGCAGCGGGGCTCCTACAATGAGCAGTTCTTC
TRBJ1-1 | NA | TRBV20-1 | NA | CSARVTGESTEAFF | TGCAGTGCTAGAGTAACCGGGGAATCCACTGAAGCTTTCTTT
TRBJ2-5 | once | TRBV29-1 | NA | CSVSLGGQETQYF | TGCAGCGTATCCCTAGGGGGTCAAGAGACCCAGTACTTC
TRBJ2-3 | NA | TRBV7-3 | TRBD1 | CASSLMGTGTDTQYF | TGTGCCAGCAGCTTAATGGGGACAGGCACAGATACGCAGTATTTT
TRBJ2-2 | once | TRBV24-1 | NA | CATSDPTGELFF | TGTGCCACCAGTGACCCGACCGGGGAGCTGTTTTTT
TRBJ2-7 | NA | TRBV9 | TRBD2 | CASSVAASGSYEQYF | TGTGCCAGCAGCGTAGCGGCTAGCGGGTCCTACGAGCAGTACTTC